The entry below gives a single TCR beta chain sequence along with its context. TCRdb's table, derived via immunoSEQ multiplex PCR, lists solely in-frame clones and lacks some. The sample lists 80,000 or so clones; roughly 95% were seen once. The record originates from a study of technical replicates of blood from a few donors. Trimming at V came to 8 bases and at J to 15 bases, leaving 13 bases not matched to a gene. The CDR3 is made up of 12 amino acids. Germline-derived CDR1 and CDR2 are SGHNT and YENEEA. Sequenced material: T cells isolated from PBMCs. This receptor was obtained from a human donor in good health. The genes are TRBV11-3 and TRBJ2-1, with TRBD2 matching over 7 bases. CDR3 DNA sequence: TGTGCCAGCTCTGCGGGAGAGGCTTTTCGGTTCTTC. Translated, it gives CASSAGEAFRFF.